This T cell receptor (beta chain) originates from a study of T cell repertoires in cytomegalovirus infection. In the study overall: TCR beta signatures that were public indicated CMV infection and matching HLA type.

TCRdb re-analysed the reads in MiXCR, keeping a single row per CDR3 protein. The sample contains about 920,000 distinct CDR3 sequences, around 31% of which appear only once. Of note for this clonotype: The antigen is undetermined.

In germline, CDR1 is SGHVS, CDR2 FNYEAQ. This CDR3 region has 13 residues. Trimming stripped 4 bases from V and 3 bases from J, with 9 bases between. Study-wide findings and caveats: Of the TCR beta families, the public ones yielded a cumulative frequency that identified carriers of CMV plus the relevant HLA. HLA-C-restricted CMV clonotypes gave the most frequent clonotype in two of eight donors.

The V gene is TRBV7-6, the J gene TRBJ1-2; a weak D match, TRBD1 (5 bases). The source was cultured CD8+ T cells from PBMCs, collected from culture after CMV antigen stimulation. The clonotype comes from a human donor in good health (CMV status not recorded). Some clones in this sample may be carry-over from other donors' samples. Here the CDR3 DNA reads TGTGCCAGCAGCTCGGACACCTACTATGGCTACACCTTC. Translating it yields CASSSDTYYGYTF.